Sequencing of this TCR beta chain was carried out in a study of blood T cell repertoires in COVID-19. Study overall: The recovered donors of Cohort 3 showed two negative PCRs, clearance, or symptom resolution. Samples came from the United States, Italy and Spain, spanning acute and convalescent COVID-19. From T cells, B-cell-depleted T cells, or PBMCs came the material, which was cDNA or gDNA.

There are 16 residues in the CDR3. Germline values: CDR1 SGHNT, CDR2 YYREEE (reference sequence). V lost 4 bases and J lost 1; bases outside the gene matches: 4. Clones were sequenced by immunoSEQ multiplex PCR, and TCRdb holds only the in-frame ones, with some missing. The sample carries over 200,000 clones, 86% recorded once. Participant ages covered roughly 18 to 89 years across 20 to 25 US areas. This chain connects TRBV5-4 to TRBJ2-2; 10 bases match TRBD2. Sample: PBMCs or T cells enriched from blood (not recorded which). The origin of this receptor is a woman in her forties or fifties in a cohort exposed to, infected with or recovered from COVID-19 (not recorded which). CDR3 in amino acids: CASSPASGGNTGELFF. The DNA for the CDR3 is TGTGCCAGCAGCCCAGCTAGCGGGGGGAACACCGGGGAGCTGTTTTTT.